The 2 T cell receptor beta chains reported below all come from one sample, sequenced in a study of Ad26.COV2.S vaccination and SARS-CoV-2 variants. Clones were read by immunoSEQ multiplex PCR, and TCRdb kept only the in-frame ones, dropping some. The table shows about 350,000 clones, with around nine tenths occurring only once. Treatment meaning: roughly 20 received Ad26.COV2.S at low or high dose, single or two shots; 5 received placebo; per-sample allocation not given. Sampling took place 63 days after the first vaccine or placebo injection. Sequences were derived from peripheral blood, sampled in a trial of Ad26.COV2.S vaccine versus placebo. The receptors derive from a person aged 18-65 years who received the Ad26.COV2.S COVID-19 vaccine or a placebo.

In the case of this clone: An end of the junction does not agree with germline; a read error may underlie this. The V call is TRBV3-1 (or the pseudogene TRBV3-2), the J call TRBJ2-7; D is unresolved. The CDR3 has 15 amino acids. Germline loops: CDR1 LGHDT, CDR2 YNNKEL (reference sequence). CDR3 residues: CASSQGRKAIYGQYF. The CDR3 DNA reads TGTGCCAGCAGCCAAGGGCGGAAGGCAATCTACGGGCAGTACTTC.

The V gene is TRBV7-2, the J gene TRBJ1-5, with D possibly matching TRBD1 (5 bases). The CDR3 loop spans 14 amino acids. V lost 2 bases to trimming and J lost 6 bases, with 11 bases between them. CDR1 SGHTA and CDR2 FQGNSA come from the germline V gene. The CDR3 loop is CASSLLGPGQPQHF. CDR3 DNA sequence: TGTGCCAGCAGCTTACTGGGGCCCGGTCAGCCCCAGCATTTT.